Listed below are T cell receptor beta chains from one sample, sequenced in a study of blood T cell repertoires in COVID-19. Repertoires were generated with immunoSEQ multiplex PCR, while TCRdb's copy carries only in-frame clones and drops some. The repertoire holds about 140,000 clones, 87% seen once, with over 35% in the top ten. The specimen sequenced was peripheral blood. These receptors came from a man aged 45-65 years who had recovered from COVID-19. CDR3s include the opening cysteine and the closing phenylalanine or tryptophan. A D gene is named only where the DNA matches it firmly.

V	length	D	J	CDR3	DNA
TRBV6-5	15	TRBD1	TRBJ1-1	CASSYSGTGGTEAFF	TGTGCCAGCAGTTACTCTGGGACAGGGGGCACTGAAGCTTTCTTT
TRBV6-2/TRBV6-3	15	TRBD1	TRBJ1-5	CASSRTGASNQPQHF	TGTGCCAGCAGTCGGACAGGGGCGAGCAATCAGCCCCAGCATTTT
TRBV5-1	17	TRBD2	TRBJ2-3	CASSQGSAGDPPDTQYF	TGCGCCAGCAGCCAGGGTTCGGCGGGGGATCCGCCAGATACGCAGTATTTT
TRBV30	13	.	TRBJ2-7	CAWRRGNPYEQYF	TGTGCCTGGAGACGAGGGAACCCCTACGAGCAGTACTTC
TRBV4-2	15	.	TRBJ2-5	CASSQDAAGVETQYF	TGTGCCAGCAGCCAAGATGCCGCAGGGGTCGAGACCCAGTACTTC
TRBV2	14	.	TRBJ1-1	CASSFGGRNTEAFF	TGTGCCAGCAGCTTTGGGGGCCGGAACACTGAAGCTTTCTTT
TRBV6-1	17	TRBD2	TRBJ2-1	CASSDGLAGGLGDEQFF	TGTGCCAGCAGTGACGGACTAGCGGGGGGGCTAGGTGATGAGCAGTTCTTC
TRBV2	15	TRBD1	TRBJ2-5	CASSVLTGGWETQYF	TGTGCCAGCAGTGTCTTGACAGGGGGCTGGGAGACCCAGTACTTC
TRBV5-6	18	TRBD1	TRBJ1-6	CASSGAGTGYSYNSPLHF	TGTGCCAGCAGCGGCGCCGGGACAGGCTACTCCTATAATTCACCCCTCCACTTT
TRBV5-6	14	TRBD1	TRBJ1-4	CASSYRGLGEKLFF	TGTGCCAGCAGCTACAGGGGGCTAGGGGAAAAACTGTTTTTT
TRBV5-8	19	TRBD2	TRBJ2-3	CASSYLSQTSGGGTDTQYF	TGTGCCAGCAGCTACCTCTCACAGACTAGCGGGGGTGGCACAGATACGCAGTATTTT
TRBV9	17	TRBD1	TRBJ2-7	CASSVAVFGDRPYEQYF	TGTGCCAGCAGCGTAGCGGTATTCGGGGACAGACCCTACGAGCAGTACTTC